This T cell receptor (beta chain) was found in a study of CD8 T cells in ankylosing spondylitis. There are a few counts of this clonotype. Its antigen is as yet unknown. Broader study findings: Previously reported in reactive arthritis synovial fluid and blood were some of the motif variants. With a CD8+ phenotype, disease-linked clones were relatively rare in peripheral blood. It appeared that ankylosing spondylitis blood was characterized by a TCR beta motif of under ten highly homologous variants.

Construction of TCR beta libraries was performed using quantitative 5'-RACE with molecular barcodes. TCRdb called the 5' RACE reads again in MiXCR, with one record for every CDR3 protein. Among approximately 540,000 distinct CDR3 sequences listed, roughly 13% were seen once. Trimming left V 2 bases short and J 1 base short, with 8 bases between. The germline gives CDR1 LGHDT, CDR2 YNNKEL (reference sequence). This CDR3 comprises 14 residues. The genes are TRBV3-1 and TRBJ1-1, with D hard to call. Sequenced: blood, either unsorted or a sorted T cell fraction (not recorded which). This receptor was obtained from a male donor with ankylosing spondylitis. As DNA, the CDR3 is TGTGCCAGCAGCCAAAACTTGGGGAACACTGAAGCTTTCTTT. Its translation: CASSQNLGNTEAFF. Using reference TRBV3-1 and TRBJ1-1 for the parts outside the CDR3, the full variable domain is DTAVSQTPKYLVTQMGNDKSIKCEQNLGHDTMYWYKQDSKKFLKIMFSYNNKELIINETVPNRFSPKSPDKAHLNLHINSLELGDSAVYFCASSQNLGNTEAFFGQGTRLTVV.